The text below deals with one TCR beta chain. Its target is unknown. The CDR3 has 18 amino acids. CDR1 is LGHDT, CDR2 YNNKEL, per germline (reference sequence). Losses at the gene ends were 1 base for V and 2 bases for J; bases not matched to a gene: 13. This sample is part of a study of T cell responses to AZD1222 COVID-19 vaccine. General study results and limits: Repertoire sampling occurred only after the peak T cell response. In a largely white British group with more females than males, clonal diversity was possibly underestimated. With two AZD1222 doses given, Spike-specific TCR breadth and depth both rose.

Clones were read by immunoSEQ multiplex PCR, and TCRdb kept only the in-frame ones, dropping some. The table has around 150,000 clones, more than 85% seen once. This sequence was found in an adult who received the AZD1222 COVID-19 vaccine. The chain joins TRBV3-1 (or the pseudogene TRBV3-2) to TRBJ1-2, with TRBD1 matching over 7 bases. The material sequenced was peripheral blood, taken 28 days after the second AZD1222 dose. The CDR3 DNA reads as TGTGCCAGCAGCCAAGGAAGGAGAGGGGGCAGCTTAAACTATGGCTACACCTTC. Amino acids: CASSQGRRGGSLNYGYTF.